This T cell receptor (beta chain) was documented in a study of cytomegalovirus exposure and HLA in healthy donors (dated by TCRdb to 2017 to 2019). Study-wide context: According to a later analysis, one platform produced both the roughly 110 validation repertoires and the approximately 660 repertoires of the first cohort. The study aimed to test whether signatures of past pathogen exposure could be identified by cataloging public T cell receptors. The study combined high-throughput TCR immunosequencing, statistical association of individual TCRs with disease status, and machine learning to predict cytomegalovirus infection status. In addition to the first cohort of 666 subjects, a separate validation cohort of approximately 130 different subjects was used. Study-level results and caveats: While some public TCRs were present in many individuals, most TCR sequences turned up only very rarely across donors. A total of 150 to 200 TCR beta chains were listed by the study as associated with cytomegalovirus. In a later analysis, TCRs clustered in the first cohort were found to also tend to co-occur in the roughly 120 validation repertoires, with around 94% of cluster scores above 0. A later analysis lacked HLA typing for the validation cohort, so it scored co-occurrence in that cohort across all 110 or so repertoires. The authors suggested that the approach could potentially be extended to other disease states and immunological phenotypes. In vitro tests confirmed that a few of the cytomegalovirus-associated TCR beta chains recognize cytomegalovirus antigens. The classifier was reported to diagnose cytomegalovirus status with high specificity and sensitivity in both the original and validation cohorts.

Taken from the germline V gene, the CDR1 and CDR2 loops are SGDLS and YYNGEE. Reading from cysteine to phenylalanine, the CDR3 counts 19 amino acids. Just CDR3 DNA is preserved here, 57 bases in frame from base 1. Deletion took 3 bases off V and 4 bases off J, with a span of 26 bases between the germline ends. About this clone itself: Its antigen has not been determined. No base-level quality is on record; no much larger clone is a single base apart.

The donors were included in the validation cohort of roughly 130 subjects, a group kept apart from the approximately 700-subject first cohort. The library was produced with the immunoSEQ multiplex PCR assay. Under the source paper's analysis protocol: To diagnose cytomegalovirus status from the catalog of TCR beta chain sequences, a statistical classification framework was built. TCRdb retrieved this table from immuneACCESS and kept in-frame rearrangements only. Not all clones are present; in checked studies, unresolved V genes account for under half, and no reason is known for the remainder. That table supplies the V and J calls and clone size; D and trimming were determined from the DNA. Across this sample there are about 240,000 clones, with approximately 83% seen only once. The leading ten clones occupy 1.2% of the sample.

This chain joins TRBV9 to TRBJ1-3; a tentative D match to TRBD1 spans 6 bases. The TCR originated in a woman in her 30s in good health and CMV-seropositive. Sequenced input: PBMCs. The DNA sequence is TGTGCCAGCAGCGCAGAGACCTCCAGGGGATTTGTGTGGGGAAACACCATATATTTT. Protein translation: CASSAETSRGFVWGNTIYF.